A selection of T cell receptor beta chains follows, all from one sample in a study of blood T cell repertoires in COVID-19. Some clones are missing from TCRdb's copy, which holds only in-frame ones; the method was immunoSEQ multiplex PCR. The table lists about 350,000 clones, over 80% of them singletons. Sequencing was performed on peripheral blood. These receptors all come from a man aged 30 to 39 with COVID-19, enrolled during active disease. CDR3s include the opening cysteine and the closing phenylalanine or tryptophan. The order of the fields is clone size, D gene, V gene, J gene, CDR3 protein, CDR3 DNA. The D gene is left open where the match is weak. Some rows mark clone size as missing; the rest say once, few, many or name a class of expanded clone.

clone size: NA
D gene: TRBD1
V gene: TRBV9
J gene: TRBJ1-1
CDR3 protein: CASSDWTGNTEAFF
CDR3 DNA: TGTGCCAGCAGCGATTGGACAGGGAACACTGAAGCTTTCTTT

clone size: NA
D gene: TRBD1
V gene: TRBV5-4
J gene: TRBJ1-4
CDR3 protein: CASSVRQGATNEKLFF
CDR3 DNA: TGTGCCAGCAGCGTCCGACAGGGGGCCACTAATGAAAAACTGTTTTTT

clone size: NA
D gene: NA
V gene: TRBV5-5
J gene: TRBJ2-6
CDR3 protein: CASGESSGANVLTF
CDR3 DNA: TGTGCTTCGGGTGAGAGCTCTGGGGCCAACGTCCTGACTTTC

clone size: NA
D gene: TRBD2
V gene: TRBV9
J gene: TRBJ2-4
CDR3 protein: CASSPRASGGIQYF
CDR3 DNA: TGTGCCAGCAGCCCCAGGGCTAGCGGGGGTATTCAGTACTTC

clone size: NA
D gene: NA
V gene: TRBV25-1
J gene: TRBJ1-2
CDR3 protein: CASSELGQSYGYTF
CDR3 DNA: TGTGCCAGCAGTGAATTAGGACAAAGCTATGGCTACACCTTC

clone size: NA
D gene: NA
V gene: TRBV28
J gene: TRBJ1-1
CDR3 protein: CASREYRATEAFF
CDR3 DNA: TGTGCCAGCAGAGAGTACAGGGCAACTGAAGCTTTCTTT

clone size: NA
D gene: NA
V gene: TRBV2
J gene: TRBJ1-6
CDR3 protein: CASLNYWSSPLHF
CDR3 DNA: TGTGCCAGCTTGAATTACTGGAGTTCACCCCTCCACTTT

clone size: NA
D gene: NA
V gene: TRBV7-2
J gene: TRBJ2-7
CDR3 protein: CASSLVGGERYEQYF
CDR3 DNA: TGTGCCAGCAGCTTAGTCGGAGGGGAGCGCTACGAGCAGTACTTC

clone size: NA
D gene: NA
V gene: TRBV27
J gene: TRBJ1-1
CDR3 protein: CASSLSTGNTEAFF
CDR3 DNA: TGTGCCAGCAGTTTATCGACAGGGAACACTGAAGCTTTCTTT

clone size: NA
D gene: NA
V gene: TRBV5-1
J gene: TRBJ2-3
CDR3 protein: CASSLAGGISDTQYF
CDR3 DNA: TGCGCCAGCAGCTTGGCCGGCGGGATTTCAGATACGCAGTATTTT

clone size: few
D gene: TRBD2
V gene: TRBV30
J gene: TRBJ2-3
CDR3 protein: CAWSLKREGLTDTQYF
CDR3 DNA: TGTGCCTGGAGTTTGAAGAGGGAGGGTCTCACAGATACGCAGTATTTT

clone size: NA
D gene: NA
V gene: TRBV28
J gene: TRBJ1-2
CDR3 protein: CASRGGGYGYTF
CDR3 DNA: TGTGCCAGCAGAGGAGGAGGGTACGGCTACACCTTC

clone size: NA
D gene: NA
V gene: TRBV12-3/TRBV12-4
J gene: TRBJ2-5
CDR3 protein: CASSFRVGETQYF
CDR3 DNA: TGTGCCAGCAGTTTCAGGGTCGGGGAGACCCAGTACTTC

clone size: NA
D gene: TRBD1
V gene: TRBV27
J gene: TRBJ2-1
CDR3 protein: CASFSYRGTPSDEQFF
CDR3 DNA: TGTGCCAGCTTCTCTTACAGGGGGACCCCTTCAGATGAGCAGTTCTTC

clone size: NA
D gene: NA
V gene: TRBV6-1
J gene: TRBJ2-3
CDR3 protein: CASSDQKAGSDTQYF
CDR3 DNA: TGTGCCAGCAGTGACCAAAAGGCAGGAAGCGATACGCAGTATTTT

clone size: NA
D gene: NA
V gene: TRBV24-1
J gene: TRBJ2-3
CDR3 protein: CATSDSRGAADTQYF
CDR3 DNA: TGTGCCACCAGTGATTCCCGTGGGGCGGCAGATACGCAGTATTTT

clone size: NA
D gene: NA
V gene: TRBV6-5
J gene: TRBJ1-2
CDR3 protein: CASSYSSRPDYGYTF
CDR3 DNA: TGTGCCAGCAGTTACTCGAGCCGTCCCGACTATGGCTACACCTTC

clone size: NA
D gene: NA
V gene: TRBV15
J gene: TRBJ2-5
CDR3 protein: CATSRVLRQETQYF
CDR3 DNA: TGTGCCACCAGCAGAGTTCTGCGCCAAGAGACCCAGTACTTC

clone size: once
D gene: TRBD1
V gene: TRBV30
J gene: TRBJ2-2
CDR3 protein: CAWSVRDSYTGELFF
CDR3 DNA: TGTGCCTGGAGTGTACGGGACAGTTATACCGGGGAGCTGTTTTTT

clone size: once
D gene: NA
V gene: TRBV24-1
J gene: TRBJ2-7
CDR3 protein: CATSDQNRDLGQYF
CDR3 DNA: TGTGCCACCAGTGATCAAAACAGGGATTTAGGGCAGTACTTC

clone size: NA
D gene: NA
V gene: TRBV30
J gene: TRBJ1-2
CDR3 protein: CAWGRGGRNYGYTF
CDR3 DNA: TGTGCCTGGGGGAGGGGGGGGCGAAACTATGGCTACACCTTC

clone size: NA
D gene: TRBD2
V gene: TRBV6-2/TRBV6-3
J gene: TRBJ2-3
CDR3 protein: CASSYRLAGVSNTQYF
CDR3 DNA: TGTGCCAGCAGTTACCGACTAGCGGGCGTCTCAAATACGCAGTATTTT